This T cell receptor (beta chain) was obtained from a study of siplizumab effects on memory and regulatory T cells. Notes on the study in general: Siplizumab conditions gave an average of approximately 70% Treg-derived mappable alloreactive CD4+ clones, versus around 26% for controls. Naive T cells looked more diverse than memory cells, and they looked like major contributors to the alloresponse.

Each sample yielded about 10^5 assayed TCR templates. Some clones are missing from TCRdb's copy, which holds only in-frame ones; the method was immunoSEQ multiplex PCR. The table has under 85,000 clones, 88% seen once; the top ten hold roughly 1.7%. Regarding this clone: Antigen: not known.

This CDR3 has 15 amino acids. CDR1 and CDR2 from the germline V gene are MDHEN and SYDVKM. Trimming pared 5 bases from V and 5 bases from J, leaving 13 bases between. The sample taken for sequencing was Tregs sorted from blood. The rearrangement joins TRBV28 to TRBJ2-6; tentatively, D is TRBD1 or TRBD2 (6 bases each). This TCR came from a human donor in good health. CDR3 loop: CASSPPGARANVLTF. As DNA, the CDR3 is TGTGCCAGCAGTCCCCCGGGGGCAAGGGCCAACGTCCTGACTTTC.